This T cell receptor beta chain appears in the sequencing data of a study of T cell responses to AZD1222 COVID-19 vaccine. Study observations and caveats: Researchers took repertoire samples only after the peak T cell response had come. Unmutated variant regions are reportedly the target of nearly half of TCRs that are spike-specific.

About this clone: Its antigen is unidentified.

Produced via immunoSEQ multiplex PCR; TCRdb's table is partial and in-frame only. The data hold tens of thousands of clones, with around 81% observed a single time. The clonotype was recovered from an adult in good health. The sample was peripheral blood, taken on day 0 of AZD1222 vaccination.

The CDR3 protein is CASSLQGGQKNIQYF. The CDR3 DNA follows: TGTGCCAGCAGCCTACAGGGTGGACAGAAAAACATTCAGTACTTC. The chain is built from TRBV2 and TRBJ2-4; TRBD1 might be the D (6 bases). The germline gives CDR1 SNHLY, CDR2 FYNNEI. V was shortened by 6 bases and J by 4 bases, with 16 bases between the two germline ends. The CDR3 is 15 residues long.